The 28 T cell receptor beta chains presented below share a single source sample, sequenced in a study of T cells in Graves' hyperthyroidism and ophthalmopathy. Regions amplified from RNA transcripts were the TCR beta CDR3 regions. First-round RT-PCR with HTBI primers amplified the TCR CDR3 region. Each CDR3 protein gets one entry after TCRdb re-called the multiplex PCR reads with MiXCR. The sample has under 400,000 distinct CDR3 sequences; roughly 20% are singletons. Sequencing was done on a sample of blood. The receptor source for this set is a woman between 40 and 55 years old with Graves' ophthalmopathy.

The sample holds many counts of this clonotype. The rearrangement joins TRBV6-1 to TRBJ2-5; D might be TRBD2 (7 bases). This CDR3 is 12 amino acids long. Trimming removed 7 bases from V and 7 bases from J, with 13 bases in between. The germline V gene has CDR1 MNHNS and CDR2 SASEGT. CDR3 coding DNA: TGTGCCAGCAACCCAAGGGGGGGGACCCAGTACTTC. It encodes CASNPRGGTQYF.

This clonotype was picked up many times. CDR3 loop: CASSQVTSGNGETQYF. For the CDR3, the DNA is TGCGCCAGCAGCCAAGTAACTAGCGGGAACGGGGAGACCCAGTACTTC. The rearrangement uses TRBV4-3 and TRBJ2-5, with 10 bases aligning to TRBD2. The CDR3 loop spans 16 amino acids. V was clipped by 1 base and J by 5 bases; unmatched bases: 7. Germline V gene sequence: CDR1 LGHNA, CDR2 YSLEER.

This clonotype was counted at least ten times. This chain connects TRBV6-1 to TRBJ1-6; the D gene is possibly TRBD1 (5 bases). V was shortened by 2 bases and J by 11 bases, with 10 bases between the two germline ends. The CDR3 loop spans 13 amino acids. Germline V CDR1 and CDR2: MNHNS, SASEGT. Here the CDR3 DNA reads TGTGCCAGCAGTGAACAGGGCCGGCCACCCCTCCACTTT. Protein: CASSEQGRPPLHF.

This clonotype has just a few counts. The CDR3 nucleotides read TGTGCCATCAGTGAGTCGAAGGTAAATGAGCAGTTCTTC. This sequence encodes CAISESKVNEQFF. The rearrangement joins TRBV10-3 to TRBJ2-1; D is unclear. The germline CDR1 and CDR2 sequences are ENHRY and SYGVKD. Trimming removed 0 bases at V and 7 bases at J, with 7 bases between. The CDR3 covers 13 residues.

This clonotype occurred many times. The genes are TRBV9 and TRBJ1-1, with D maybe TRBD1 (5 bases). V gave up 3 bases and J gave up 5 bases, with 20 bases separating them. The CDR3 covers 16 residues. CDR1 and CDR2 from the germline V gene are SGDLS and YYNGEE. The CDR3 sequence: CASSENLQGRGTEAFF. The CDR3 nucleotides read TGTGCCAGCAGCGAAAACCTCCAGGGACGAGGGACTGAAGCTTTCTTT.

This clonotype was counted a few times. V gene TRBV28 combines with J gene TRBJ2-2; D uncertain. This CDR3 spans 15 amino acids. Trimming left V 3 bases short and J 0 bases short, with 8 bases between. Germline V gives CDR1 MDHEN, CDR2 SYDVKM. This chain's CDR3 is CASSLLLANTGELFF. The CDR3 DNA reads TGTGCCAGCAGTTTGTTGCTAGCGAACACCGGGGAGCTGTTTTTT.

This clonotype was observed many times. This rearrangement joins TRBV27 to TRBJ1-1; D is unresolved. The germline gives CDR1 MNHEY, CDR2 SMNVEV (reference sequence). This CDR3 contains 14 residues. Trimming cost V 0 bases and J 0 bases, with 5 bases left between them. The CDR3 sequence is CASSLSWVNTEAFF. CDR3 nucleotides: TGTGCCAGCAGTTTATCTTGGGTGAACACTGAAGCTTTCTTT.

This clonotype appeared a few times. This CDR3 is CASSPPGSMNTEAFF. Here the CDR3 DNA reads TGTGCCAGCAGCCCCCCCGGGAGCATGAACACTGAAGCTTTCTTT. The chain is built from TRBV9 and TRBJ1-1, with D hard to call. From germline, CDR1 is SGDLS and CDR2 YYNGEE. CDR3 length equals 15 residues. With 4 bases removed from V and 0 bases from J, the gap between germline ends came to 13 bases.

This clonotype was seen ten or more times. Here the CDR3 DNA reads TGTGCCTGGAGTTCGGTGTCCGGGGAGCTGTTTTTT. This encodes CAWSSVSGELFF. The V and J genes are TRBV30 and TRBJ2-2, with unresolved D. From germline, CDR1 is GTSNPN and CDR2 SVGIG (reference sequence). V was cut by 2 bases and J by 6 bases, with 7 bases left in between. The CDR3 length is 12 residues.

This clonotype was recorded many times. The rearrangement joins TRBV29-1 to TRBJ2-7; D is tentatively TRBD1 or TRBD2 (5 bases each). The CDR3 is 12 residues long. CDR1 and CDR2 from the germline V gene are SQVTM and ANQGSEA. The V end was cut by 7 bases, the J end by 5 bases, with 15 bases between. The CDR3, as DNA: TGCAGCGCCCTATCCCGGGGCGACGAGCAGTACTTC. Translation gives CSALSRGDEQYF.

At least ten counts were recorded for this clonotype. J is TRBJ1-5 and V is TRBV28; D might be TRBD1 (5 bases). Trimming left V 6 bases short and J 4 bases short, with 22 bases between. This CDR3 region has 17 residues. Germline-derived CDR1 and CDR2 are MDHEN and SYDVKM. The CDR3 nucleotides are TGTGCCAGCAGACCCCTCGGGGCGGCCGGGATAAATCAGCCCCAGCATTTT. Amino acid sequence: CASRPLGAAGINQPQHF.

This clonotype occurred many times. The chain uses TRBV19 and TRBJ1-1, with D possibly TRBD1 on 5 matching bases. There are 16 residues in the CDR3. V was pared by 7 bases and J by 0 bases, with 18 bases between. The germline gives CDR1 LNHDA, CDR2 SQIVND (reference sequence). CDR3 protein: CASIDLRVGLNTEAFF. CDR3 nucleotide sequence: TGTGCCAGTATCGACCTCAGGGTCGGTTTGAACACTGAAGCTTTCTTT.

In its sample, this clonotype was seen many times. The J gene is TRBJ1-5, the V gene TRBV19; D is perhaps TRBD1 (6 bases). The V and J ends lost 6 bases and 7 bases respectively, with 19 bases between them. There are 15 residues in the CDR3. The germline V gene has CDR1 LNHDA and CDR2 SQIVND (reference sequence). CDR3 sequence: CASSQRGASGQPQHF. The CDR3, as DNA: TGTGCCAGTAGCCAGAGGGGGGCGTCCGGACAGCCCCAGCATTTT.

This clonotype was counted at least ten times. The J gene is TRBJ1-1, the V gene TRBV19; D is unresolved. The V gene's germline CDR1 is LNHDA and CDR2 SQIVND (reference sequence). Trimming took 4 bases from V and 6 from J, leaving 6 bases between them. This CDR3 region has 11 residues. Written as DNA, the CDR3 is TGTGCCAGTAGTACTGCCGCTGAAGCTTTCTTT. Amino acids: CASSTAAEAFF.

V gene TRBV5-1 combines with J gene TRBJ2-4; 13 nucleotides match TRBD2. CDR3 length equals 19 residues. The germline CDR1 and CDR2 sequences are SGHRS and YFSETQ. V was clipped by 2 bases and J by 3 bases; unmatched bases: 11. The CDR3 DNA sequence: TGCGCCAGCAGCTTAAGACTAGCGGGAGGAGTTGATGGCAAAAACATTCAGTACTTC. This codes for CASSLRLAGGVDGKNIQYF.

This clonotype was observed at least ten times. The J gene is TRBJ1-5, the V gene TRBV7-9; perhaps TRBD1 as D (5 bases). CDR3 length equals 13 residues. Per the germline V gene, CDR1 is SEHNR and CDR2 is FQNEAQ (reference sequence). With 2 bases removed from V and 6 bases from J, the gap between germline ends came to 8 bases. CDR3 protein: CASSLKGSQPQHF. CDR3 bases: TGTGCCAGCAGCTTAAAGGGGAGTCAGCCCCAGCATTTT.

This clonotype showed up many times. The J gene is TRBJ2-3, the V gene TRBV12-3 or TRBV12-4; 13 bases align to TRBD2. J lost 6 bases, V lost 11 bases, and 8 bases had no gene match. The CDR3 is 14 amino acids. The CDR3 here is CASGLAGTIDTQYF. The CDR3 DNA reads as TGTGCCTCGGGACTAGCGGGAACCATCGATACGCAGTATTTT.

The sample holds many counts of this clonotype. The V call is TRBV28, the J call TRBJ2-7; 7 positions agree with TRBD2. CDR1 and CDR2 (germline): MDHEN, SYDVKM. The CDR3 sequence is 15 residues long. V shed 5 bases and J 3 bases; nucleotides not matched to a gene: 10. CDR3 bases: TGTGCCAGCAGTGGAAGCGGGACCTTTCACTACGAGCAGTACTTC. The encoded protein is CASSGSGTFHYEQYF.

The chain uses TRBV30 and TRBJ1-6; 8 nucleotides agree with TRBD1. The germline CDR1 and CDR2 sequences are GTSNPN and SVGIG (reference sequence). The J segment lost 6 bases and the V segment lost 1 base, leaving 5 bases of the junction unmatched. The CDR3 runs 15 residues. DNA of the CDR3: TGTGCCTGGAGTGGGACAGGGTGGAGTAATTCACCCCTCCACTTT. Its protein product is CAWSGTGWSNSPLHF.

This clonotype has at least ten counts. This chain links TRBV20-1 with TRBJ1-2; possible D gene TRBD1, 5 bases. Between the trimmed V and J ends, which lost 6 bases and 8 bases, there was a span of 22 bases. Germline-derived CDR1 and CDR2 are DFQATT and SNEGSKA (reference sequence). This CDR3 has 14 residues. The CDR3 DNA is TGCAGTGCCCCGGGACGGTCCCATACCAGCGGCTACACCTTC. Its protein is CSAPGRSHTSGYTF.

This clonotype was picked up many times. This CDR3 is CASSPTSSASNYGYTF. The DNA for the CDR3 is TGTGCCAGCAGCCCGACTTCGTCTGCGTCTAACTATGGCTACACCTTC. The chain is built from TRBV14 and TRBJ1-2; D gene unclear. The CDR3 totals 16 residues. The germline V gene has CDR1 SGHDN and CDR2 FVKESK. V lost 4 bases, J lost 0 bases, and 15 bases lay in between.

This clonotype appeared many times. The rearrangement uses TRBV27 and TRBJ1-2, with D unresolved. The CDR3 has 14 amino acids. Germline V gene lookup returns CDR1 MNHEY and CDR2 SMNVEV (reference sequence). The ends were cut back, 3 bases at V and 4 bases at J, with 12 bases in the middle. The CDR3 DNA follows: TGTGCCAGCAGTTTGAAGCCGGGTGCCTATGGCTACACCTTC. Amino acid sequence: CASSLKPGAYGYTF.

This clonotype was counted many times. The V call is TRBV10-1, the J call TRBJ1-1; D possibly corresponds to TRBD1 (5 bases). Trimming shortened V by 8 bases and J by 2 bases, and 15 bases separated the two germline ends. The germline V gene encodes CDR1 WNHNN and CDR2 SYGVQD (reference sequence). The CDR3 extends over 14 amino acids. The CDR3 nucleotides read TGCGCCAGCGGTCCCCGGGGGGGAAACACTGAAGCTTTCTTT. Translation gives CASGPRGGNTEAFF.

This clonotype was seen ten or more times. The rearrangement links TRBV9 to TRBJ2-2; no definite D call. This CDR3 has 13 amino acids. V was clipped by 1 base and J by 4 bases, with 5 bases between them. Germline V lookup: CDR1 SGDLS, CDR2 YYNGEE. CDR3 coding DNA: TGTGCCAGCAGCGTAATCGGCACCGGGGAGCTGTTTTTT. Translating gives CASSVIGTGELFF.

This clonotype was observed many times. The chain employs TRBV5-1 and TRBJ2-7; unclear D gene. V shed 0 bases and J shed 3 bases, with 13 bases lying between them. The CDR3 extends over 15 amino acids. Germline V gene sequence: CDR1 SGHRS, CDR2 YFSETQ. The CDR3 sequence: CASSLDGHGFYEQYF. CDR3 in DNA: TGCGCCAGCAGCTTGGACGGCCATGGGTTCTACGAGCAGTACTTC.

In this sample, this clonotype turned up many times. The chain carries TRBV4-1 and TRBJ1-1; 9 bases line up with TRBD1. The CDR3 extends over 13 amino acids. Germline values: CDR1 MGHRA, CDR2 YSYEKL. Trimming took 8 bases from V and 1 from J; bases not matched to a gene: 2. In DNA form, the CDR3 reads TGCGCCAGCCGGGGACAGGGGAACACTGAAGCTTTCTTT. As protein: CASRGQGNTEAFF.

This clonotype was observed at least ten times. The chain recombines TRBV28 with TRBJ2-7; D ambiguous. Germline loops: CDR1 MDHEN, CDR2 SYDVKM. The CDR3 runs to 11 residues. The V gene lost 4 bases and the J gene lost 6 bases, with 7 bases spanning the gap. The DNA for the CDR3 is TGTGCCAGCAGTTCCCCTCGCGAGCAGTACTTC. Protein product: CASSSPREQYF.

This clonotype came up many times. The V call is TRBV20-1, the J call TRBJ2-7; no definite D call. V was trimmed by 6 bases and J by 6 bases, leaving 9 bases between them. The V gene's germline CDR1 is DFQATT and CDR2 SNEGSKA (reference sequence). The CDR3 is 10 amino acids. CDR3 sequence (DNA): TGCAGTGCAAAGATTGTCGAGCAGTACTTC. Its translation: CSAKIVEQYF.